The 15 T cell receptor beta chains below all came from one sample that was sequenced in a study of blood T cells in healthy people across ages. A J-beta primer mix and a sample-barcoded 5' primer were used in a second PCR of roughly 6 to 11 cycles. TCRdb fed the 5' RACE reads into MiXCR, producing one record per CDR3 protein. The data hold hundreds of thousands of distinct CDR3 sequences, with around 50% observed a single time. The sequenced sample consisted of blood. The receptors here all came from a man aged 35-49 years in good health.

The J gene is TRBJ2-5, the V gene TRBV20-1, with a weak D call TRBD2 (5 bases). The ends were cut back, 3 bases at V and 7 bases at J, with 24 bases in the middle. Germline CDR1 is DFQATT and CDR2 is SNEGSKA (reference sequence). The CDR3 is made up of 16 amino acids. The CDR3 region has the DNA TGCAGTGCTAGGGCTCTAACCGACTCGTCAGGAGGGACCCAGTACTTC. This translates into CSARALTDSSGGTQYF.

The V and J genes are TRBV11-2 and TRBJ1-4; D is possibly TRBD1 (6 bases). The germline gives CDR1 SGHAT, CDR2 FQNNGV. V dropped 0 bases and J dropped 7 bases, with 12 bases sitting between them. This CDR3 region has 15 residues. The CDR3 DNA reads TGTGCCAGCAGCTTAGATATGGGGGCAGGTGAAAAACTGTTTTTT. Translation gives CASSLDMGAGEKLFF.

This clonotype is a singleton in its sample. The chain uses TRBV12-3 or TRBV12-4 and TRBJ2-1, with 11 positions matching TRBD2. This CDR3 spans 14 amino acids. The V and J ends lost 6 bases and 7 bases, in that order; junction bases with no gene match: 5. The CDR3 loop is CASRLAGVFNEQFF. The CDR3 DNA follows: TGTGCCAGCAGACTAGCGGGAGTTTTTAATGAGCAGTTCTTC.

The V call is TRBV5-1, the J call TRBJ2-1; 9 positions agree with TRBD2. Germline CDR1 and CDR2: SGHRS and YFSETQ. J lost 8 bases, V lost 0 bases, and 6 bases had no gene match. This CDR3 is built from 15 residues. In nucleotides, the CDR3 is TGCGCCAGCAGCTTGGCCGGACTAGCGAATGATGAGCAGTTCTTC. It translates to CASSLAGLANDEQFF.

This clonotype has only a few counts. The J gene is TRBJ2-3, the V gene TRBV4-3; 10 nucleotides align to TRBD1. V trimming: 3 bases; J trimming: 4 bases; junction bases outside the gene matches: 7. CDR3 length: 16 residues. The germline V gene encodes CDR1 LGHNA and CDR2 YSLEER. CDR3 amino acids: CASSHTGTGVADTQYF. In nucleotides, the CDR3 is TGCGCCAGCAGCCACACCGGGACAGGGGTAGCAGATACGCAGTATTTT.

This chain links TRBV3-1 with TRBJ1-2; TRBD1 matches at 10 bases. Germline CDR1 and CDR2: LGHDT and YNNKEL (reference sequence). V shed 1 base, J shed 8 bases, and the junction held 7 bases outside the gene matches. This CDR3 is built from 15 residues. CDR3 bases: TGTGCCAGCAGCCAAGCCGGGACAGGGGCCCACGGCTACACCTTC. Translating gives CASSQAGTGAHGYTF.

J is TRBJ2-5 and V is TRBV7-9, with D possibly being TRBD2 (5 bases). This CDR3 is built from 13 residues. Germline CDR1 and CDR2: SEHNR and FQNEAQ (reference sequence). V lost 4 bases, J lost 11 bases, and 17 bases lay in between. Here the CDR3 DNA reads TGTGCCAGCAGCTCCCGGGAATTGGGTGAGCAGTACTTC. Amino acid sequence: CASSSRELGEQYF.

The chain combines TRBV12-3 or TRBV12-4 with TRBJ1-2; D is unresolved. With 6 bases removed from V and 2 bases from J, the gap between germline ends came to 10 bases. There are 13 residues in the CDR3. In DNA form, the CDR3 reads TGTGCCAGCAGCTCCGACAAGAACTATGGCTACACCTTC. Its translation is CASSSDKNYGYTF.

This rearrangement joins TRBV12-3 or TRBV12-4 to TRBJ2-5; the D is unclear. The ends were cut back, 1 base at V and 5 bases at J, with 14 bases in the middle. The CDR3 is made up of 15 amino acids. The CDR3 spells CASSLGRSSLETQYF. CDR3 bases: TGTGCCAGCAGTTTAGGCCGGAGTAGCTTGGAGACCCAGTACTTC.

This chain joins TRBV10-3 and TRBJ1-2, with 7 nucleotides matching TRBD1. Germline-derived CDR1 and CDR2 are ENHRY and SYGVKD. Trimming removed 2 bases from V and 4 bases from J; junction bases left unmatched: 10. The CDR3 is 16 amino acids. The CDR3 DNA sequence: TGTGCCATCAGTGAGCCAACATCGGGACAGACCTATGGCTACACCTTC. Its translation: CAISEPTSGQTYGYTF.

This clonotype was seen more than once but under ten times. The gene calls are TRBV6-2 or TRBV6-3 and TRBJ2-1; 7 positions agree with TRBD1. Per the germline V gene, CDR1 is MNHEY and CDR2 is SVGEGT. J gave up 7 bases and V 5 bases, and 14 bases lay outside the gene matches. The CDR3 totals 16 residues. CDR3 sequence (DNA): TGTGCCAGCAGTCCGCCCATACAGGGGCGATTAAATGAGCAGTTCTTC. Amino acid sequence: CASSPPIQGRLNEQFF.

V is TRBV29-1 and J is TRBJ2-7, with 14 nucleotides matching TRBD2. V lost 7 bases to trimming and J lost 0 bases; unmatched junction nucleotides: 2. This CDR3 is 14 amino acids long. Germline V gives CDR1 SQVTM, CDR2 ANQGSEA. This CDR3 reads CSAGTSGSSYEQYF. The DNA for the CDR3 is TGCAGCGCAGGGACTAGCGGGAGCTCCTACGAGCAGTACTTC.

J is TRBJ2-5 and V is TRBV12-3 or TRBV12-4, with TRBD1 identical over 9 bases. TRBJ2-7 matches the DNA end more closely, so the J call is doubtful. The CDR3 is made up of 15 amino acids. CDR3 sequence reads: CASSLADRGTSEQYF. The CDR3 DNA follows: TGTGCCAGCAGTTTAGCCGACAGGGGGACATCCGAGCAGTACTTC.

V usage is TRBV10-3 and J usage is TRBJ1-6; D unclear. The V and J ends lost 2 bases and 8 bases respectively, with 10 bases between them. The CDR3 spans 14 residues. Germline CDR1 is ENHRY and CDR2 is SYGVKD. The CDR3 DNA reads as TGTGCCATCAGTGAGAGTGGGTTGGATTCACCCCTCCACTTT. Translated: CAISESGLDSPLHF.

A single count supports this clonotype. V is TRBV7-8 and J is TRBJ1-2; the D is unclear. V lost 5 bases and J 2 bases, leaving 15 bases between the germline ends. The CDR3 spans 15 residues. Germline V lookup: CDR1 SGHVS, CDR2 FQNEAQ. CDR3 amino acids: CASSPSGGINYGYTF. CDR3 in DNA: TGTGCCAGCAGCCCCTCCGGAGGTATCAACTATGGCTACACCTTC.